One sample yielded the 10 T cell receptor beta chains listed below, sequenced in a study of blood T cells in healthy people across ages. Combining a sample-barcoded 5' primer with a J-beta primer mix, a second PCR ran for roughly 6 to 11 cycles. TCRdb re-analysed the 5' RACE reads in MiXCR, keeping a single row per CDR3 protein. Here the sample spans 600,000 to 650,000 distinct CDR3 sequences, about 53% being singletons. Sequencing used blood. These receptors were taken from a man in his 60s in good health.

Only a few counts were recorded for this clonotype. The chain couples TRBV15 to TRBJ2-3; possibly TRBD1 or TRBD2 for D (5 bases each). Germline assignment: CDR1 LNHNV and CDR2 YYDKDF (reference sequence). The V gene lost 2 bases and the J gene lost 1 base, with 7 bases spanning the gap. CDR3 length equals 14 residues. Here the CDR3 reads CATSRRGGTDTQYF. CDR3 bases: TGTGCCACCAGCAGAAGAGGGGGCACAGATACGCAGTATTTT.

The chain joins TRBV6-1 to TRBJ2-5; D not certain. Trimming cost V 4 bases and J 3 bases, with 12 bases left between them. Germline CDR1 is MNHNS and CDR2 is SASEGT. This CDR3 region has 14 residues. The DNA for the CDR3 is TGTGCCAGCAGTGCCTCGGGTGGGGAAGAGACCCAGTACTTC. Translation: CASSASGGEETQYF.

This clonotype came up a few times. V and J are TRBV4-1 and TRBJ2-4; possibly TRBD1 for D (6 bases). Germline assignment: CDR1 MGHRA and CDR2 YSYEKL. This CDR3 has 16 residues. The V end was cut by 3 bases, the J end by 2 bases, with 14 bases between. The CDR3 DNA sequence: TGCGCCAGCAGCCAGGACTTCAGGGGTACCAAAAACATTCAGTACTTC. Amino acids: CASSQDFRGTKNIQYF.

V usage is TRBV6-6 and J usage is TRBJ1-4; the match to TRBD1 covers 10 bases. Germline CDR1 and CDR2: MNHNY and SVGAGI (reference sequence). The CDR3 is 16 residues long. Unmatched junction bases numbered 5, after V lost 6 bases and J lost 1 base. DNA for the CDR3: TGTGCCAGCAGCCCCGACAGGGGGCTAACTAATGAAAAACTGTTTTTT. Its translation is CASSPDRGLTNEKLFF.

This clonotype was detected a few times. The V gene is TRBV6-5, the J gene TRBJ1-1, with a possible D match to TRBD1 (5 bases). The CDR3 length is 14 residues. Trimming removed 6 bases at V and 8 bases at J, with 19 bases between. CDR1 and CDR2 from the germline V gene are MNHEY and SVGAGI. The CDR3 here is CASRTPVGTREAFF. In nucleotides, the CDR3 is TGTGCCAGCAGAACACCCGTCGGGACCAGGGAAGCTTTCTTT.

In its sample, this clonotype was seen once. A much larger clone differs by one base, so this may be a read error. The CDR3, as DNA: TGTGCCAGCAGCTTGTATGAGACATCTGATGAAAAACTGTTTTTT. Amino acid sequence: CASSLYETSDEKLFF. The chain carries TRBV5-6 and TRBJ1-4; no reliable D call. With 1 base removed from V and 6 bases from J, the gap between germline ends came to 13 bases. The CDR3 loop spans 15 amino acids. In germline, CDR1 is SGHDT, CDR2 YYEEEE.

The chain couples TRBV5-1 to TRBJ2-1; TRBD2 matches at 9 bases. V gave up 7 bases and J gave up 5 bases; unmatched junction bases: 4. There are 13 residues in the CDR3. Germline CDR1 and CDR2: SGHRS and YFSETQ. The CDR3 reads CASRLADNNEQFF. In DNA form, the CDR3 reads TGCGCCAGCCGACTAGCGGACAACAATGAGCAGTTCTTC.

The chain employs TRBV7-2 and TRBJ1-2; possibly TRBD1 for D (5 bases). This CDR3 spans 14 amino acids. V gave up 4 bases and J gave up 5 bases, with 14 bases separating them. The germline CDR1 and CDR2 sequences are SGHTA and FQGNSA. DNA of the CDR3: TGTGCCAGCAGCTCTAGCGGGGCGTCATATGGCTACACCTTC. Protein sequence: CASSSSGASYGYTF.

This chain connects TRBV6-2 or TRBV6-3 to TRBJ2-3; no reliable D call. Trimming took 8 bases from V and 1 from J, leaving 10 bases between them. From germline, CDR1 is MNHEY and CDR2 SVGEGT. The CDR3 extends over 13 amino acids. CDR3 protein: CASQRVGTDTQYF. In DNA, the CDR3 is TGTGCCAGCCAAAGAGTCGGCACAGATACGCAGTATTTT.

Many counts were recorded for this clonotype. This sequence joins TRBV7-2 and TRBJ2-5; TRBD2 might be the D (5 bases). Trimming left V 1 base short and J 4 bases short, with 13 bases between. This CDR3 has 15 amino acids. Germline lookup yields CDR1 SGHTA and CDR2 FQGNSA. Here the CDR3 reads CASSLDGGFAETQYF. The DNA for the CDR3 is TGTGCCAGCAGCTTAGATGGCGGGTTCGCAGAGACCCAGTACTTC.